A single sample gave rise to the 15 T cell receptor beta chains below, sequenced in a study of blood T cell repertoires in COVID-19. Repertoires were generated with immunoSEQ multiplex PCR, while TCRdb's copy carries only in-frame clones and drops some. The sample holds roughly 160,000 clones; around four fifths are singletons and the top ten take less than 3.5%. Sequenced material: peripheral blood. The receptors shown here come from a woman aged 60-75 years with acute or convalescent COVID-19.

This clone was found a few times. The chain carries TRBV23-1 and TRBJ1-5; D is unclear. TRBV23-1 is marked as an open reading frame, function uncertain. Trimming took 0 bases from V and 5 from J, leaving 8 bases between them. CDR3 size: 14 residues. CDR3: CASSQSGAHQPQHF. CDR3 nucleotides: TGCGCCAGCAGTCAATCGGGAGCCCATCAGCCCCAGCATTTT.

J is TRBJ1-6 and V is TRBV5-1; D is unresolved. V shed 6 bases and J shed 0 bases, with 10 bases lying between them. CDR1 SGHRS and CDR2 YFSETQ come from the germline V gene. The CDR3 has 15 amino acids. For the CDR3, the DNA is TGCGCCAGCAAGGAGCCCAACTCCTATAATTCACCCCTCCACTTT. Protein sequence: CASKEPNSYNSPLHF.

The rearrangement uses TRBV5-1 and TRBJ1-2, with 7 bases aligning to TRBD1. Germline CDR1 reads SGHRS; CDR2 reads YFSETQ. The CDR3 runs 14 residues. With V trimmed by 3 bases and J by 4 bases, 6 bases remained unmatched. The CDR3 loop reads CASSSGQVVYGYTF. CDR3 nucleotide sequence: TGCGCCAGCAGCTCAGGACAGGTTGTCTATGGCTACACCTTC.

This clone has just a few counts. This rearrangement joins TRBV27 to TRBJ2-3; 9 nucleotides match TRBD2. Germline V CDR1 and CDR2: MNHEY, SMNVEV (reference sequence). The CDR3 covers 18 residues. V shed 5 bases and J 0 bases; nucleotides not matched to a gene: 12. CDR3 region: CASSPTRGSGSSTDTQYF. In DNA form, the CDR3 reads TGTGCCAGCAGTCCAACCCGGGGTAGCGGGAGTAGCACAGATACGCAGTATTTT.

The gene calls are TRBV3-1 (or the pseudogene TRBV3-2) and TRBJ2-5; TRBD2 might be the D (6 bases). The germline V gene has CDR1 LGHDT and CDR2 YNNKEL (reference sequence). V gave up 0 bases and J gave up 7 bases, with 21 bases separating them. The length of the CDR3 is 17 residues. Here the CDR3 DNA reads TGTGCCAGCAGCCAAGATCCCCCGGGCCTCGGGAGCGGGACCCAGTACTTC. The encoded protein is CASSQDPPGLGSGTQYF.

The rearrangement joins TRBV5-4 to TRBJ2-7; 7 bases are a match to TRBD1. From germline, CDR1 is SGHNT and CDR2 YYREEE (reference sequence). Trimming removed 4 bases from V and 8 bases from J; junction bases left unmatched: 15. CDR3 length equals 15 residues. CDR3 sequence: CASSASGTDDDKQYF. In nucleotides, the CDR3 is TGTGCCAGCAGCGCCTCCGGGACAGATGACGACAAGCAGTACTTC.

This chain joins TRBV24-1 and TRBJ1-5, with 8 positions matching TRBD1. Trimming cost V 4 bases and J 5 bases; bases outside gene matches: 3. Germline CDR1 and CDR2: KGHDR and SFDVKD. The CDR3 contains 14 residues. Here the CDR3 reads CATSDGQGYQPQHF. CDR3 DNA: TGTGCCACCAGTGACGGACAGGGTTATCAGCCCCAGCATTTT.

V and J are TRBV11-2 and TRBJ2-5; 10 nucleotides match TRBD1. Trimming removed 1 base from V and 7 bases from J; junction bases left unmatched: 6. This CDR3 region has 15 residues. Germline V gene data show CDR1 as SGHAT and CDR2 as FQNNGV. The CDR3 loop reads CASSLVSGTGVTQYF. CDR3 nucleotides: TGTGCCAGCAGCTTAGTCTCCGGGACAGGGGTGACCCAGTACTTC. Using reference TRBV11-2 and TRBJ2-5 for the parts outside the CDR3, the full variable domain is EAGVAQSPRYKIIEKRQSVAFWCNPISGHATLYWYQQILGQGPKLLIQFQNNGVVDDSQLPKDRFSAERLKGVDSTLKIQPAKLEDSAVYLCASSLVSGTGVTQYFGPGTRLLVL.

This clone has only one observation. V gene TRBV16 combines with J gene TRBJ1-6; D is undetermined. This CDR3 is built from 15 residues. Between the trimmed V and J ends, which lost 6 bases and 0 bases, there was a span of 9 bases. Germline loops: CDR1 KGHSY, CDR2 FQNENV. The CDR3 region has the DNA TGTGCCAGCAGGATACAAAGCTCCTATAATTCACCCCTCCACTTT. As protein: CASRIQSSYNSPLHF. The full variable domain, completed using reference TRBV16 and TRBJ1-6, is GEEVAQTPKHLVRGEGQKAKLYCAPIKGHSYVFWYQQVLKNEFKFLISFQNENVFDETGMPKERFSAKCLPNSPCSLEIQATKLEDSAVYFCASRIQSSYNSPLHFGNGTRLTVT.

The rearrangement joins TRBV5-1 to TRBJ2-7, with 7 bases identical to TRBD1. With V trimmed by 0 bases and J by 5 bases, 5 bases remained unmatched. The CDR3 extends over 14 amino acids. In germline, CDR1 is SGHRS, CDR2 YFSETQ. CDR3 in amino acids: CASSLGQGGHEQYF. The CDR3 nucleotides read TGCGCCAGCAGCTTGGGACAGGGCGGGCACGAGCAGTACTTC.

This chain connects TRBV28 to TRBJ1-5; 8 positions agree with TRBD1. V shed 8 bases and J 7 bases; nucleotides not matched to a gene: 13. This CDR3 comprises 15 residues. CDR1 is MDHEN and CDR2 is SYDVKM in the germline V gene. CDR3 in amino acids: CASRVGGTGLQPQHF. The CDR3 nucleotides are TGTGCCAGCCGAGTTGGGGGGACAGGTCTGCAGCCCCAGCATTTT.

The chain carries TRBV6-2 or TRBV6-3 and TRBJ2-1; no clear D gene. Germline V CDR1 and CDR2: MNHEY, SVGEGT. Trimming stripped 2 bases from V and 3 bases from J, with 5 bases between. The CDR3 sequence is 13 residues long. CDR3 nucleotides: TGTGCCAGCAGTTACCAGCGCTACAATGAGCAGTTCTTC. It translates to CASSYQRYNEQFF.

The chain joins TRBV28 to TRBJ1-3; D ambiguous. The ends were cut back, 5 bases at V and 0 bases at J, with 11 bases in the middle. This CDR3 has 15 amino acids. Germline CDR1 reads MDHEN; CDR2 reads SYDVKM. CDR3 coding DNA: TGTGCCAGCAGTCCTCAGAGGAACTCTGGAAACACCATATATTTT. It yields the protein CASSPQRNSGNTIYF.

The chain uses TRBV5-6 and TRBJ1-3; the match to TRBD1 covers 8 bases. Germline CDR1 is SGHDT and CDR2 is YYEEEE. The CDR3 sequence is 16 residues long. Trimming took 0 bases from V and 3 from J; bases not matched to a gene: 5. The CDR3 DNA reads as TGTGCCAGCAGCTTGGGCCAGGGGGCGATTGGAAACACCATATATTTT. It encodes CASSLGQGAIGNTIYF.

In DNA form, the CDR3 reads TGCGCCAGCAGCCTAGGACTAGCGGGGTACGAGCAGTACTTC. Its protein is CASSLGLAGYEQYF. V usage is TRBV4-1 and J usage is TRBJ2-7; 12 bases agree with TRBD2. This CDR3 has 14 amino acids. J gave up 4 bases and V 4 bases, and 2 bases lay outside the gene matches. CDR1 is MGHRA and CDR2 is YSYEKL in the germline V gene.